The 6 T cell receptor beta chains below come from one sample, sequenced in a study of cytomegalovirus exposure and HLA in healthy donors. PCR was performed using 60 Vbeta and 13 Jbeta primers. Assay used: immunoSEQ multiplex PCR; TCRdb lists only in-frame clones, some missing. The data contain over 150,000 clones, less than 80% of them seen just once; the ten biggest clones take up around 4%. The sample comprised PBMCs. Every receptor here comes from a middle-aged man in good health and CMV-seronegative.

This chain links TRBV11-2 with TRBJ2-5, with a possible D match to TRBD2 (6 bases). The V end lost 4 bases, the J end lost 5 bases, and 14 bases lay between the germline ends. The CDR3 spans 14 residues. In germline, CDR1 is SGHAT, CDR2 FQNNGV. CDR3 in DNA: TGTGCCAGCAGCTCTCAAGGAGGGAGGGAGACCCAGTACTTC. Translating gives CASSSQGGRETQYF.

This chain joins TRBV28 and TRBJ1-3; the D gene is possibly TRBD1 (6 bases). The CDR3 is 17 amino acids. Trimming removed 2 bases from V and 0 bases from J, with 14 bases in between. Looked up from germline, CDR1 is MDHEN and CDR2 is SYDVKM. The CDR3: CASSLGVGGISGNTIYF. The CDR3 coding sequence is TGTGCCAGCAGTTTAGGCGTAGGGGGTATCTCTGGAAACACCATATATTTT. The whole variable domain, remainder taken from reference TRBV28 and TRBJ1-3, is DVKVTQSSRYLVKRTGEKVFLECVQDMDHENMFWYRQDPGLGLRLIYFSYDVKMKEKGDIPEGYSVSREKKERFSLILESASTNQTSMYLCASSLGVGGISGNTIYFGEGSWLTVV.

V and J are TRBV5-8 and TRBJ1-3; no clear D gene. V was pared by 5 bases and J by 0 bases, with 6 bases between. The CDR3 is 13 residues long. Per the germline V gene, CDR1 is SGHTS and CDR2 is YDEGEE. CDR3 sequence reads: CASRLYSGNTIYF. CDR3 in DNA: TGTGCCAGCAGGCTCTACTCTGGAAACACCATATATTTT. Drawing the rest from reference TRBV5-8 and TRBJ1-3, the complete variable domain is EAGVTQSPTHLIKTRGQQATLRCSPISGHTSVYWYQQALGLGLQFLLWYDEGEERNRGNFPPRFSGRQFPNYSSELNVNALELEDSALYLCASRLYSGNTIYFGEGSWLTVV.

The count of this clone is one. This rearrangement joins TRBV19 to TRBJ1-4; D might be TRBD1 (5 bases). CDR1 is LNHDA and CDR2 is SQIVND in the germline V gene (reference sequence). The CDR3 loop spans 16 amino acids. V was clipped by 2 bases and J by 5 bases, with 15 bases between them. The DNA of the CDR3 is TGTGCCAGTAGTATATCGGACCGGGACTTAAATGAAAAACTGTTTTTT. Protein product: CASSISDRDLNEKLFF.

The chain recombines TRBV7-6 with TRBJ1-2; 7 positions agree with TRBD1. J gave up 4 bases and V 1 base, and 3 bases lay outside the gene matches. The germline gives CDR1 SGHVS, CDR2 FNYEAQ. The CDR3 is 14 residues long. The CDR3 loop reads CASSLDRGAYGYTF. CDR3 DNA: TGTGCCAGCAGCTTAGACAGGGGTGCCTATGGCTACACCTTC.

This clone was counted a few times. The chain is built from TRBV5-4 and TRBJ2-2, with D possibly matching TRBD2 (6 bases). The ends were cut back, 5 bases at V and 0 bases at J, with 8 bases in the middle. The CDR3 spans 14 residues. Germline CDR1 is SGHNT and CDR2 is YYREEE (reference sequence). The CDR3 is CASRGGSNTGELFF. The CDR3 DNA reads as TGTGCCAGCAGAGGAGGGTCGAACACCGGGGAGCTGTTTTTT. The variable domain in full, with the rest retrieved from reference TRBV5-4 and TRBJ2-2, is ETGVTQSPTHLIKTRGQQVTLRCSSQSGHNTVSWYQQALGQGPQFIFQYYREEENGRGNFPPRFSGLQFPNYSSELNVNALELDDSALYLCASRGGSNTGELFFGEGSRLTVL.